This T cell receptor (beta chain) derives from a study of graft-versus-host responses after intestinal transplantation (dated by TCRdb to about 2021). About the investigation overall: Multivisceral, liver-intestinal, or isolated intestinal transplants were received by the recipients. Every recipient was given anti-thymocyte globulin induction, then maintenance tacrolimus and steroids for 2 to 4 years. Bulk TCR-beta CDR3 sequencing was used to track graft-versus-host and host-versus-graft alloreactive T cell clones in the graft, circulation and bone marrow after intestinal transplantation. Alloreactive clones were identified by sequencing pre-transplant mixed lymphocyte reaction products and comparing them with unstimulated pre-transplant donor and recipient T cells. A cohort of 20 to 25 intestinal transplant recipients, including one retransplant, was enrolled, and 3 patients lacking pretransplant specimens were excluded. Donor T cell macrochimerism was defined as a peak of at least 4% donor T cells among recipient peripheral blood mononuclear cells. Rather than going through the commercial service, samples from three later patients were sequenced in-house on an Illumina MiSeq and processed with MiXCR.

The investigation overall reported the following: The conclusions were limited by the relatively low number and heterogeneity of the intestinal transplant patients. Early after transplant, peak levels of circulating GvH clones were found to be associated with declines in HvG clones. GvH clones turned up in recipient bone marrow, with some appearing earlier in ileal mucosa or blood, a pattern consistent with an intestinal mucosal origin. High GvH to HvG T cell clonal ratios were observed in the allografts of patients with donor T cell macrochimerism.

What the time point label conveys for this sample: cells obtained before transplantation from donor or recipient. CD3+CD4+ and CD3+CD8+ populations were FACS-sorted from unstimulated pre-transplant donor and recipient cells taken from spleen or lymph nodes. As to this clone: The target of this receptor is not known. No base-level quality is on record; no much larger clone is a single base apart.

Library generation was performed with the immunoSEQ multiplex PCR assay. For most patients, genomic DNA was isolated with the Qiagen DNeasy Blood and Tissue Kit and shipped frozen to Adaptive Biotechnologies for TCR sequencing. High-throughput TCR-beta CDR3 sequencing of genomic DNA from most patients was performed by Adaptive Biotechnologies. The paper's processing steps were these. Adaptive's ImmunoSEQ software supplied the TCR sequencing data for about 18 patients, while MiXCR and VDJtools were used to process a few other patients. To correct CD4 versus CD8 sorting errors, any sequence found in both subsets at a frequency ratio below 5:1 was removed. CDR3 nucleotide sequences shared by donor and recipient were removed because the origin of these sequences could not be assigned. To count as alloreactive, a clone needed at least 2-fold expansion over unstimulated cells and a minimum CFSE-low frequency of 0.002% (template counts) or 0.001% (read counts). A clone was considered mappable if detected in the sequenced pre-transplant spleen, lymph node, or MLR CFSE-low populations of the donor or recipient. The cumulative frequency of alloreactive clones was calculated as a percentage of all sequences, weighted by copy number. TCRdb provides this immuneACCESS table in a form limited to in-frame rearrangements. Some clones are lacking; in checked studies, under half of them reflect an unresolved V gene, and why the rest are absent is not known. That table gives V, J and clone size, and the DNA gave D and trimming. Present in this sample are tens of thousands of clones, 94% of which were seen just once. The ten largest clonotypes hold about 0.2% of the sample.

This clonotype was obtained from a human donor who was the organ donor for an intestinal transplant. The source material was unstimulated CD4+ T cells sorted from spleen or lymph node cells, sampled before transplant.

The DNA sequence follows: TGTGCCAGCAGCTTAGACTTCCGCTCACCGAGAGGAGCTTTCTTT. Its translation reads: CASSLDFRSPRGAFF. This chain is built from TRBV11-2 and TRBJ1-1; no D gene is confidently identified. Cut back by 0 bases and 10 bases, the V and J ends lie 18 bases apart. The CDR3 measures 15 amino acids from cysteine to phenylalanine. The retained sequence is limited to the CDR3, 45 bases, with the frame set at the first base. From a lookup of the germline V gene, CDR1 and CDR2 are SGHAT and FQNNGV.